This T cell receptor (beta chain) was identified in a study of a mutant IDH1 vaccine in newly diagnosed glioma. In the study overall: At weeks 1, 3, 5, 7, 11, 15, 19 and 23, patients received a vaccination, eight in all. The study's findings and limits: Changes in top peripheral clonotypes did not appear linked to pseudoprogression.

To note about this clone: Its specificity is not known.

Data came from immunoSEQ multiplex PCR; TCRdb stores just in-frame clones and leaves some out. The profile shows 41,000 or so clones, over 70% of them singletons. As for time point: week 23, last vaccination. The vaccine gave 300 ug of a 20-mer mutant IDH1 peptide subcutaneously per dose. The trim removed 2 bases at V and 5 bases at J, leaving 6 bases unmatched. The germline V gene encodes CDR1 MNHNS and CDR2 SASEGT. The CDR3 extends over 14 amino acids. This clonotype was sampled from a woman aged 40 to 49 with glioma. Some clones in this sample may be carry-over from other donors' samples. This chain links TRBV6-1 with TRBJ2-7; 7 positions agree with TRBD2. The sequencing used PBMCs, collected from a glioma patient whose treatment included an IDH1 peptide vaccine. CDR3 DNA sequence: TGTGCCAGCAGTGAATTCGGGGGGAGCGACGAGCAGTACTTC. It yields the protein CASSEFGGSDEQYF.